These 21 T cell receptor beta chains came from one sample sequenced in a study of tumor and adjacent non-tumor tissue in lung cancer. A modified ARM-PCR protocol with three rounds of nested PCR amplified TCRbeta. From the multiplex PCR reads, TCRdb called clonotypes with MiXCR, one entry per CDR3 protein. The sample includes around 75,000 distinct CDR3 sequences, around 70% of them seen just once. The template was RNA from unsorted bulk tissue. This non-tumor lung sample came from over 3 cm beyond the tumor edge. The sequenced sample was distant non-tumor lung tissue. These receptor sequences come from a woman aged 45-59 years with non-small cell lung cancer.

As concerns this clonotype: This may come from a read error, since a much larger clone is one base off. This chain uses TRBV6-5 with TRBJ2-5, with 7 bases that match TRBD1. CDR1 and CDR2 from the germline V gene are MNHEY and SVGAGI. The CDR3 has 15 amino acids. The ends lost 0 bases at V and 6 bases at J; junction bases unmatched: 7. CDR3 DNA: TGTGCCAGCAGTTACTCCGTAGGGGGCTCGAAGACCCAGTACTTC. Translated, it gives CASSYSVGGSKTQYF.

Only a few counts were recorded for this clonotype. The chain couples TRBV12-3 or TRBV12-4 to TRBJ2-7, with 7 bases matching TRBD2. With V trimmed by 2 bases and J by 4 bases, 17 bases remained unmatched. The CDR3 runs to 18 residues. CDR3 amino acids: CASSLTSGLHRNGYEQYF. The CDR3 bases are TGTGCCAGCAGTTTAACATCGGGACTACACCGGAATGGGTACGAGCAGTACTTC.

Note on this clonotype: This sequence may be a read error, since a much larger clone differs from it by one base. J is TRBJ2-3 and V is TRBV20-1; TRBD2 might be the D (6 bases). Germline CDR1 and CDR2: DFQATT and SNEGSKA (reference sequence). This CDR3 spans 14 amino acids. CDR3 sequence reads: CSASWKSGVDMQYF. In DNA, the CDR3 is TGCAGTGCTAGTTGGAAATCGGGAGTAGATATGCAGTATTTT.

The chain combines TRBV20-1 with TRBJ2-7; 9 nucleotides match TRBD2. With 7 bases clipped from V and 4 bases from J, the junction kept 17 bases outside the gene matches. This CDR3 comprises 16 residues. Germline-derived CDR1 and CDR2 are DFQATT and SNEGSKA (reference sequence). The CDR3 reads CSVYLGGTSWSYEQYF. The CDR3 DNA reads TGCAGTGTATATCTAGGGGGGACTAGCTGGAGTTACGAGCAGTACTTC.

The genes are TRBV11-1 and TRBJ2-3; 7 bases are a match to TRBD1. CDR1 is SGHAT and CDR2 is FQDESV in the germline V gene (reference sequence). V trimming: 7 bases; J trimming: 11 bases; junction bases outside the gene matches: 15. The length of the CDR3 is 14 residues. CDR3 in DNA: TGTGCCAGCAACATAGCTACAGGGGCTTATATGCAGTATTTT. It encodes CASNIATGAYMQYF.

This chain joins TRBV5-5 and TRBJ1-5; D might be TRBD1 (5 bases). The CDR3 contains 14 residues. Trimming shortened V by 4 bases and J by 8 bases, and 16 bases separated the two germline ends. Germline V lookup: CDR1 SGHKS, CDR2 YYEKEE (reference sequence). In DNA, the CDR3 is TGTGCCAGCAGCCCTGACTCAGGGAGCGAGCCCCAGCATTTT. Amino acids: CASSPDSGSEPQHF.

In the case of this clonotype: Because the CDR3's place on the DNA is in doubt, the DNA is left out and the CDR3 is given as listed by TCRdb. The V call is TRBV6-5, the J call TRBJ2-2; the table calls TRBD1, which could not be checked here. Germline V gene data show CDR1 as MNHEY and CDR2 as SVGAGI. Ends included, the CDR3 has 15 residues. CDR3 loop: CASSPWGAGTGELLF.

To note about this clonotype: The missing conserved phenylalanine or tryptophan at the end of this CDR3 makes a read error likely. This chain uses TRBV30 with TRBJ2-7; no clear D. Germline lookup yields CDR1 GTSNPN and CDR2 SVGIG (reference sequence). V lost 2 bases and J lost 2, with 13 bases in between. The CDR3 has 14 residues. The CDR3 DNA is TGTGCCTGGAGTCCCGTGATTAATGCCTACGAGCAGTACCTC. This gives the protein CAWSPVINAYEQYL.

Concerning this clonotype: The junction and the germline gene differ at one end; a read error may be behind it. The chain joins TRBV11-2 to TRBJ2-7; D is perhaps TRBD2 (6 bases). The CDR3 is made up of 15 amino acids. Per germline, CDR1 SGHAT and CDR2 FQNNGV. The CDR3 sequence: CASSPRASDSYEQYF. Here the CDR3 DNA reads TGTGCCAGCAGCCCTCGGGCTAGCGATTCCTACGAGCAATACTTC.

The chain joins TRBV11-2 to TRBJ2-7, with 7 nucleotides matching TRBD1. Trimming at V came to 6 bases and at J to 2 bases, leaving 7 bases not matched to a gene. CDR1 is SGHAT, CDR2 FQNNGV, per germline. This CDR3 contains 14 residues. CDR3 sequence (DNA): TGTGCCAGCAGGCCCACCACAGGGGCCTACGAGCAGTACTTC. Its translation is CASRPTTGAYEQYF.

Turning to this clonotype: A much larger clone differs by one base, so this may be a read error. The chain links TRBV6-5 to TRBJ2-1, with 11 positions matching TRBD2. The CDR3 loop spans 15 amino acids. Germline CDR1 reads MNHEY; CDR2 reads SVGAGI. DNA for the CDR3: TGTGTCAGCAGCGTGGTAGCGGGAGGGCTTAATGAGCAGTTCTTC. The encoded protein is CVSSVVAGGLNEQFF.

The V call is TRBV28, the J call TRBJ2-1; 9 positions match TRBD1. The CDR3 has 16 amino acids. Trimming took 6 bases from V and 4 from J; bases not matched to a gene: 10. CDR1 and CDR2 from the germline V gene are MDHEN and SYDVKM. The CDR3 nucleotides are TGTGCCAGCAGCCCCTCCTCCGGGACAGGGTACAATGAGCAGTTCTTC. It is translated as CASSPSSGTGYNEQFF.

This clonotype was found many times. The chain carries TRBV12-3 or TRBV12-4 and TRBJ1-5; D not certain. The CDR3 length is 13 residues. V lost 5 bases and J 4 bases, leaving 9 bases between the germline ends. The CDR3 loop reads CASSVSENQPQHF. For the CDR3, the DNA is TGTGCCAGCAGTGTCTCGGAGAATCAGCCCCAGCATTTT.

A note on this clonotype: Just one base apart from a much larger clone, this may be a read error. V gene TRBV6-5 combines with J gene TRBJ1-1; D unclear. V was cut by 7 bases and J by 1 base, with 13 bases left in between. The CDR3 length is 14 residues. From germline, CDR1 is MNHEY and CDR2 SVGAGI. The CDR3, as DNA: TGTGCCAGCAATGGCCGAGTTGGGAACACTGAAGCTTTCTTT. It yields the protein CASNGRVGNTEAFF.

A word on this clonotype: A much larger clone differs from this one at a single base, so this may be a read error. V gene TRBV6-1 combines with J gene TRBJ1-1; unclear D gene. The germline V gene has CDR1 MNHNS and CDR2 SASEGT. The CDR3 has 12 residues. V was trimmed by 10 bases and J by 3 bases, leaving 12 bases between them. The CDR3 DNA reads TGTGCCATAAATTTTGAGCACACTGAAGCTTTCTTT. Amino acids: CAINFEHTEAFF.

Comments on this clonotype: Given the absence of the conserved phenylalanine or tryptophan at the CDR3 end, a read error is likely. The chain recombines TRBV11-2 with TRBJ1-1; TRBD1 is a possible D gene (5 bases). V lost 2 bases and J 8 bases, leaving 15 bases between the germline ends. Germline CDR1 is SGHAT and CDR2 is FQNNGV. This CDR3 has 14 residues. CDR3 in DNA: TGTGCCAGCAGCTTATCCCAGGGAGTTACAGAAGCTTTCTCT. Translated, it gives CASSLSQGVTEAFS.

The rearrangement uses TRBV12-3 or TRBV12-4 and TRBJ2-1; 12 bases map to TRBD2. CDR3 length equals 15 residues. J gave up 14 bases and V 3 bases, and 11 bases lay outside the gene matches. CDR3 protein: CASSFSSGRGDEKFF. The CDR3, as DNA: TGTGCCAGCAGTTTTTCTAGCGGGAGGGGGGACGAGAAGTTCTTC.

This clonotype appeared a few times. A junction boundary mismatches the germline segment, possibly from a read error. For the CDR3, the DNA is TGCAGTGTTCACCGGGACAGGGCCTATAATCCACCCCTCCACTTT. This sequence encodes CSVHRDRAYNPPLHF. The chain employs TRBV20-1 and TRBJ1-6, with 9 nucleotides matching TRBD1. CDR1 and CDR2 from the germline V gene are DFQATT and SNEGSKA (reference sequence). This CDR3 has 15 residues.

As to this clonotype: With a much larger clone just one base away, this may be a read error. The rearrangement links TRBV6-1 to TRBJ2-3, with 12 bases identical to TRBD2. J lost 2 bases, V lost 7 bases, and 4 bases had no gene match. CDR3 size: 15 residues. Germline V lookup: CDR1 MNHNS, CDR2 SASEGT. The CDR3 nucleotides read TGTGCCAGCATGACTAGCGGGAGTTTCACAGATACGCAGTATTTT. It yields the protein CASMTSGSFTDTQYF.

As concerns this clonotype: Relative to the germline gene, one junction end is altered; a read error may explain this. The chain joins TRBV4-1 to TRBJ2-2; D is perhaps TRBD2 (6 bases). Germline lookup yields CDR1 MGHRA and CDR2 YSYEKL. This CDR3 contains 16 residues. The CDR3 nucleotides read TGCGCCAGCAGCCCTTCGGTTGGTTCAAACACCGGGGGGCTGTTTTTT. Amino acid sequence: CASSPSVGSNTGGLFF.

Notes on this clonotype: A read error is possible here, since a much larger clone lies one base away. The conserved final phenylalanine or tryptophan is absent from the CDR3, which likely points to a read error. The chain combines TRBV20-1 with TRBJ1-1; TRBD1 might be the D (6 bases). Trimming cost V 6 bases and J 1 base, with 12 bases left between them. Germline CDR1 reads DFQATT; CDR2 reads SNEGSKA (reference sequence). This CDR3 spans 13 amino acids. The CDR3 region has the DNA TGCAGTGCGAGAACAGGGAGGAACACTGAAGCTTTCTTG. Its protein product is CSARTGRNTEAFL.